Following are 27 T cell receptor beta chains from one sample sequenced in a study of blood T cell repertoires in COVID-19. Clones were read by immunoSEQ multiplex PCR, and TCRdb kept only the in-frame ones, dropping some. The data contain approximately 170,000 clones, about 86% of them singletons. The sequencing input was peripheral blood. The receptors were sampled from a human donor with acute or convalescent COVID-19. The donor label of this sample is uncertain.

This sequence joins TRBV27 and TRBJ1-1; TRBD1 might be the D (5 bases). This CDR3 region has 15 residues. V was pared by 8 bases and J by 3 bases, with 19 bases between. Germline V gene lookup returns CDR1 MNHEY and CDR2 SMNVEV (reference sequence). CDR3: CASWDRGGRDTEAFF. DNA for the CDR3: TGTGCCAGCTGGGATAGGGGAGGGAGGGACACTGAAGCTTTCTTT.

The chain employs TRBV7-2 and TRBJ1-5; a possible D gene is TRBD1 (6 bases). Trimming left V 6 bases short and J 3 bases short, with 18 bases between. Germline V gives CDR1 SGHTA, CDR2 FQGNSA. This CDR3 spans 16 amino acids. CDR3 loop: CASRDSGGAPNQPQHF. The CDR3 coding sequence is TGTGCCAGCAGAGATTCGGGGGGGGCCCCCAATCAGCCCCAGCATTTT.

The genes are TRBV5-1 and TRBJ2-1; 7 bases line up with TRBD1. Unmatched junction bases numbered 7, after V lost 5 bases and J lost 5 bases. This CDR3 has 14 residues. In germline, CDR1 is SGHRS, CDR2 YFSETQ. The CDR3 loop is CASRLQGRDNEQFF. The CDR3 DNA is TGCGCCAGCAGATTACAGGGGAGAGACAATGAGCAGTTCTTC.

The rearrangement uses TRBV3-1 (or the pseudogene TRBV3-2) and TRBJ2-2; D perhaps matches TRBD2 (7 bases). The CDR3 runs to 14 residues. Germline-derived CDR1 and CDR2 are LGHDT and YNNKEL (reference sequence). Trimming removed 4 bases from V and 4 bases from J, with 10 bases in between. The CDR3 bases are TGTGCCAGCAGCCTAGGGGGGGGCACCGGGGAGCTGTTTTTT. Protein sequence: CASSLGGGTGELFF.

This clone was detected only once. CDR3 DNA sequence: TGTGCCAGCAGCCGGGGGGGGACCCTCACTGGAAACACCATATATTTT. Its translation is CASSRGGTLTGNTIYF. This sequence joins TRBV7-2 and TRBJ1-3; D may be TRBD1 (5 bases). This CDR3 contains 16 residues. The germline gives CDR1 SGHTA, CDR2 FQGNSA. Trimming removed 5 bases at V and 2 bases at J, with 16 bases between. The full variable domain, in which reference TRBV7-2 and TRBJ1-3 provide the parts outside the CDR3, is GAGVSQSPSNKVTEKGKDVELRCDPISGHTALYWYRQSLGQGLEFLIYFQGNSAPDKSGLPSDRFSAERTGGSVSTLTIQRTQQEDSAVYLCASSRGGTLTGNTIYFGEGSWLTVV.

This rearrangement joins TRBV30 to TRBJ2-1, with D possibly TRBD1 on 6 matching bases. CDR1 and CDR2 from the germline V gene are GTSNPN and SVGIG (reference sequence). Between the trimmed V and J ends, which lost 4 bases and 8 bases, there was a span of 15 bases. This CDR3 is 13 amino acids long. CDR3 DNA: TGTGCCTGGACCAGAACAGGGTTCCATGAGCAGTTCTTC. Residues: CAWTRTGFHEQFF.

The CDR3 nucleotides are TGTGCCAGCAGCCCCGGGACTAGCGGGGGAGGTACCGGGGAGCTGTTTTTT. It codes for CASSPGTSGGGTGELFF. The J gene is TRBJ2-2, the V gene TRBV5-8; 14 nucleotides align to TRBD2. Germline loops: CDR1 SGHTS, CDR2 YDEGEE. V was clipped by 4 bases and J by 5 bases; unmatched bases: 7. The CDR3 consists of 17 residues.

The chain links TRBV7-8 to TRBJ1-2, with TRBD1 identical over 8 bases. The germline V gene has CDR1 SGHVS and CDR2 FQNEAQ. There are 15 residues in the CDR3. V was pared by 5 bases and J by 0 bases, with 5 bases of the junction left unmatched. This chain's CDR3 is CASSPRDRTNYGYTF. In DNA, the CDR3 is TGTGCCAGCAGCCCTCGGGACAGGACTAACTATGGCTACACCTTC.

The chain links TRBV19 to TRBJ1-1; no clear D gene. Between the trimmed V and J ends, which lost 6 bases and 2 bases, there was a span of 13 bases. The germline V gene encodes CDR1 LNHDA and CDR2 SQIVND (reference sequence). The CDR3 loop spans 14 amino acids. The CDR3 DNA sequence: TGTGCCAGTAGGGACCGGGATCTAAACACTGAAGCTTTCTTT. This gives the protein CASRDRDLNTEAFF.

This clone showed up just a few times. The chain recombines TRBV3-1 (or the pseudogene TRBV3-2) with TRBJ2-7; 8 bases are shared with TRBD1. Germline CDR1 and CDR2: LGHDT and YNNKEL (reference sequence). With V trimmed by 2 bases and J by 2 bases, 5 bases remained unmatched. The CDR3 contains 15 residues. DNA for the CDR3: TGTGCCAGCAGCCAACAGACAGGGGCCCCCTACGAGCAGTACTTC. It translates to CASSQQTGAPYEQYF.

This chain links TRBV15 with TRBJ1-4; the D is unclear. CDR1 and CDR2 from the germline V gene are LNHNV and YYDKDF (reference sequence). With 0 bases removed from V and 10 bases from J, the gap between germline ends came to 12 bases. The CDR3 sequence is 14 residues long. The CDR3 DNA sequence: TGTGCCACCAGCAGAGATTACGCCGGTGGAAAACTGTTTTTT. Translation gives CATSRDYAGGKLFF.

As DNA, the CDR3 is TGTGCCAGCAGCCACACAGCCGGGGGGGACAATGAGCAGTTCTTC. It translates to CASSHTAGGDNEQFF. The J gene is TRBJ2-1, the V gene TRBV11-3; 8 bases agree with TRBD2. V dropped 5 bases and J dropped 5; count of bases not matched to a gene: 8. In germline, CDR1 is SGHNT, CDR2 YENEEA. This CDR3 is built from 15 residues.

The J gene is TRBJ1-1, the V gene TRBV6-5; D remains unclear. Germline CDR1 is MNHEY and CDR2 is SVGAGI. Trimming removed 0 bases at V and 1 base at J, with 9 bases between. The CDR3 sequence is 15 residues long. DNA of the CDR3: TGTGCCAGCAGTTACTCGTCTAGATCGAACACTGAAGCTTTCTTT. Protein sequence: CASSYSSRSNTEAFF.

CDR3 sequence reads: CASSGGQNYGYTF. The CDR3 nucleotides read TGTGCCAGCTCAGGGGGACAGAACTATGGCTACACCTTC. The chain links TRBV18 to TRBJ1-2; 7 bases map to TRBD1. The CDR3 extends over 13 amino acids. Losses at the gene ends were 5 bases for V and 2 bases for J; bases not matched to a gene: 2. Germline V CDR1 and CDR2: KGHSH, LQKENI.

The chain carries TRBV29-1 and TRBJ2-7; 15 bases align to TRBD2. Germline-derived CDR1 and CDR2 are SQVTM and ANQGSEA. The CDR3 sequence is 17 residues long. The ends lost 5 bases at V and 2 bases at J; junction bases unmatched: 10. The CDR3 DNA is TGCAGCGTTAGAAGGACTAGCGGGGGGGCTGGAGCCTACGAGCAGTACTTC. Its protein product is CSVRRTSGGAGAYEQYF.

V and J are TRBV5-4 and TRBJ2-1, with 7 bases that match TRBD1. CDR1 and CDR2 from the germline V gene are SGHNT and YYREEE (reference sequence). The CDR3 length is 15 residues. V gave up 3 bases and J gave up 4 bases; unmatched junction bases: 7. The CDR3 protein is CASSSPWTGYNEQFF. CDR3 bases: TGTGCCAGCAGCTCACCTTGGACAGGTTACAATGAGCAGTTCTTC.

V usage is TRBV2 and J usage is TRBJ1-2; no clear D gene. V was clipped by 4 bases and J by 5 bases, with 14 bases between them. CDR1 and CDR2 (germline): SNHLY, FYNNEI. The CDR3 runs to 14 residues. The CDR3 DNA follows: TGTGCCAGCAGTGTGTGGCCGGCGGTGTATGGCTACACCTTC. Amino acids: CASSVWPAVYGYTF.

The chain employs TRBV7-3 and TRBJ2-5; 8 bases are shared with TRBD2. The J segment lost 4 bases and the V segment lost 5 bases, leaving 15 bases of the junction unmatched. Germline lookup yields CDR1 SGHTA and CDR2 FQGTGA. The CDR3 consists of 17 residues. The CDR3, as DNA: TGTGCCAGCAGCCCGGGCAGCGGGAGAGGGGAATTAGAGACCCAGTACTTC. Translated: CASSPGSGRGELETQYF.

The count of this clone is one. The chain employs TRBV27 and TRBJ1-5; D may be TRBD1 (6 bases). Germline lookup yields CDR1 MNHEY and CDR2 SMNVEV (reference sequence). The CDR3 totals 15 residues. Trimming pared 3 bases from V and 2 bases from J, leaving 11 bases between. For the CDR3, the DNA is TGTGCCAGCAGTTTCCTAGGGGGGGGCAATCAGCCCCAGCATTTT. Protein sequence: CASSFLGGGNQPQHF.

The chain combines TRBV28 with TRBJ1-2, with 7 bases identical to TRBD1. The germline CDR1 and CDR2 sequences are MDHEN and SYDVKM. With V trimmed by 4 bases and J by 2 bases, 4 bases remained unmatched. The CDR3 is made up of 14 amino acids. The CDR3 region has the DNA TGTGCCAGCAGTTCTTGGACAGGAAACTATGGCTACACCTTC. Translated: CASSSWTGNYGYTF.

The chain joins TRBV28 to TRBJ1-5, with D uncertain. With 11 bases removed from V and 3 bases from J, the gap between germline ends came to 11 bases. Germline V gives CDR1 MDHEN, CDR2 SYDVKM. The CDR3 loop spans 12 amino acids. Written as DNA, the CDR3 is TGTGCCCACCGGGGTCCCAATCAGCCCCAGCATTTT. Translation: CAHRGPNQPQHF.

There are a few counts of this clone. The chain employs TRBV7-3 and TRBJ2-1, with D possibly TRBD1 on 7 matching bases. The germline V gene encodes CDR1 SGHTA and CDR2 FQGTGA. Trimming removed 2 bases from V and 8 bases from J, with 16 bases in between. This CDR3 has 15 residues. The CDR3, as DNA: TGTGCCAGCAGCTTAGGGTCAGGGGGGATTGATGAGCAGTTCTTC. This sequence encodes CASSLGSGGIDEQFF.

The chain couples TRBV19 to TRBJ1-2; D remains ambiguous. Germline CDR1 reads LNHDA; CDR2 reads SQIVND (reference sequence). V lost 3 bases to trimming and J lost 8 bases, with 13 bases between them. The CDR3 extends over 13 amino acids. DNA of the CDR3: TGTGCCAGTAGTATTCCGGGGTGGAAAGGCTACACCTTC. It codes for CASSIPGWKGYTF.

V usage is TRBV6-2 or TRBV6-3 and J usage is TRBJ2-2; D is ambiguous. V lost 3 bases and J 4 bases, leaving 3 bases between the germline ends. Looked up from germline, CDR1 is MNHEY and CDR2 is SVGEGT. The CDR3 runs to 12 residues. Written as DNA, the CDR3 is TGTGCCAGCAGTTATAGCACCGGGGAGCTGTTTTTT. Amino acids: CASSYSTGELFF.

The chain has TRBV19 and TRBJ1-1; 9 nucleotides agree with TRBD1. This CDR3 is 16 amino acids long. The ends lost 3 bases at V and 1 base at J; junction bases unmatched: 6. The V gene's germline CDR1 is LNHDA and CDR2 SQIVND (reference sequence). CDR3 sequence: CASSIPTGGPNTEAFF. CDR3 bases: TGTGCCAGTAGTATCCCTACAGGGGGCCCGAACACTGAAGCTTTCTTT.

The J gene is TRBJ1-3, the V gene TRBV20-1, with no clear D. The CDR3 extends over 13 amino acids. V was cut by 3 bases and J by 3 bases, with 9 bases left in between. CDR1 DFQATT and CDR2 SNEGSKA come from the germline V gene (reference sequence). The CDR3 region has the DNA TGCAGTGCTAGTCCCTCCGGTGGAAACACCATATATTTT. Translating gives CSASPSGGNTIYF.

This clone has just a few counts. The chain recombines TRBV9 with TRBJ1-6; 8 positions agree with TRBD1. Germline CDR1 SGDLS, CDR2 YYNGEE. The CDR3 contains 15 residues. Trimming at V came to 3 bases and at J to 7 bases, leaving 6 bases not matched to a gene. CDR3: CASSADRGPNSPLHF. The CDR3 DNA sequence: TGTGCCAGCAGCGCCGACAGGGGACCAAATTCACCCCTCCACTTT.